This T cell receptor (beta chain) was retrieved from a study of blood T cell repertoires in COVID-19. The CDR3 spans 12 residues. Germline CDR1 is SQVTM and CDR2 is ANQGSEA. The V end was cut by 4 bases, the J end by 0 bases, with 7 bases between. Authors' analysis steps: Estimation of nucleated cell counts was performed using reference gene primer amplification. The assay was immunoSEQ multiplex PCR, and TCRdb's table has in-frame clones only and misses some. That table furnishes V, J and clone size, whereas the DNA furnished D and trimming. The profile covers approximately 450,000 clones, with 75% to 90% appearing a single time and about 4.5% taken by the ten largest.

The sample consisted of peripheral blood. The V call is TRBV29-1, the J call TRBJ2-7; possible D gene TRBD1, 5 bases. This clonotype originated in a woman aged 30 to 39 with acute or convalescent COVID-19. CDR3 nucleotides: TGCAGCGTTGTAAGGGGCTCCTACGAGCAGTACTTC. It is translated as CSVVRGSYEQYF.